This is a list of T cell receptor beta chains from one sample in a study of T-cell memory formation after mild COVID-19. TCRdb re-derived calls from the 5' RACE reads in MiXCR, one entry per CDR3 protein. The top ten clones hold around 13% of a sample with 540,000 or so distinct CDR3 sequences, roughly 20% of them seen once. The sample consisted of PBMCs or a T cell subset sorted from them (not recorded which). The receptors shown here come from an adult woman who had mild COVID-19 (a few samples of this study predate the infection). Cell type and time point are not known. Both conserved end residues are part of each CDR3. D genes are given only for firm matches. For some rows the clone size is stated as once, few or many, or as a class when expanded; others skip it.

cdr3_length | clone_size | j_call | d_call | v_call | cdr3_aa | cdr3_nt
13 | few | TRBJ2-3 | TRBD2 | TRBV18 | CASSPSGEDTQYF | TGTGCCAGCTCACCCAGCGGGGAGGATACGCAGTATTTT
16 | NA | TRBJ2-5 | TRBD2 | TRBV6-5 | CASARGGLAGGETQYF | TGTGCCAGCGCCCGCGGGGGCCTAGCGGGGGGAGAGACCCAGTACTTC
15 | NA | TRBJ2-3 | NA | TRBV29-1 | CSVGDSGGVTDTQYF | TGCAGCGTTGGTGATAGTGGAGGGGTCACAGATACGCAGTATTTT
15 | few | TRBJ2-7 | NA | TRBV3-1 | CASSRMGTFSYEQYF | TGTGCCAGCAGCCGCATGGGAACCTTCTCCTACGAGCAGTACTTC
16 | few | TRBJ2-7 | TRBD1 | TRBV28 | CASSPYRGQGSYEQYF | TGTGCCAGCAGTCCATATCGGGGACAGGGGTCCTACGAGCAGTACTTC
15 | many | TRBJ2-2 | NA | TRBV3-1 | CASSQGQANTGELFF | TGTGCCAGCAGCCAAGGACAGGCGAACACCGGGGAGCTGTTTTTT
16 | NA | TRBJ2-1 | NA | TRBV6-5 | CASSYSSRGAYNEQFF | TGTGCCAGCAGTTACTCTAGCAGGGGCGCCTACAATGAGCAGTTCTTC
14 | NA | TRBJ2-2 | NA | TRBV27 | CASSLSTSAGELFF | TGTGCCAGCAGTTTATCGACTAGTGCCGGGGAGCTGTTTTTT
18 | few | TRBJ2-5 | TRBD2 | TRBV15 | CATSRDRGTSGSPETQYF | TGTGCCACCAGCAGAGATCGAGGAACTAGCGGGAGTCCTGAGACCCAGTACTTC
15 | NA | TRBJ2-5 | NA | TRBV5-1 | CASSFMGGPEETQYF | TGCGCCAGCAGCTTCATGGGGGGGCCGGAAGAGACCCAGTACTTC
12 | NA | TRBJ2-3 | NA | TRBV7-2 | CASSLKTDTQYF | TGTGCCAGCAGTCTAAAGACAGATACGCAGTATTTT
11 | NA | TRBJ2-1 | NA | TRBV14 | CASSDTNEQFF | TGTGCCAGCAGCGACACCAATGAGCAGTTCTTC
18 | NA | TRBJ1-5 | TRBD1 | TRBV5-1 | CASSLNPRQGSSNQPQHF | TGCGCCAGCAGCTTGAACCCCCGACAGGGCTCTAGCAATCAGCCCCAGCATTTT
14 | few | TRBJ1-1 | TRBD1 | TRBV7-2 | CASSAQGGNTEAFF | TGTGCCAGCAGCGCCCAGGGGGGAAACACTGAAGCTTTCTTT
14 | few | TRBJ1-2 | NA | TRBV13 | CASSLRHLYYGYTF | TGTGCCAGCAGCTTGCGACACCTTTATTATGGCTACACCTTC
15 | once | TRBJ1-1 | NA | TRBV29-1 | CSVPTGTPGGPEAFF | TGCAGCGTACCCACCGGGACCCCCGGCGGTCCTGAAGCTTTCTTT
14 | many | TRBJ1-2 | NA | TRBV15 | CATSRGRAGGGYTF | TGTGCCACCAGCAGGGGACGGGCTGGCGGTGGCTACACCTTC
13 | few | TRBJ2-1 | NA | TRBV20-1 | CSPRGRLYNEQFF | TGCAGCCCACGGGGCAGGCTCTACAATGAGCAGTTCTTC
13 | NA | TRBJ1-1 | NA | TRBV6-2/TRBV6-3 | CASSRPSDTEAFF | TGTGCCAGCAGTCGACCATCTGACACTGAAGCTTTCTTT
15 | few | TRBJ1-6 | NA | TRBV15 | CATSGQSSYNSPLHF | TGTGCCACCAGCGGACAGTCGTCCTATAATTCACCCCTCCACTTT
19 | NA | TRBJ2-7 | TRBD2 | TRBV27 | CASSPRGLAGGPLIGEQYF | TGTGCCAGCAGTCCCCGCGGACTAGCGGGAGGGCCTTTAATTGGCGAGCAGTACTTC
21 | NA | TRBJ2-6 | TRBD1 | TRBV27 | CASSFDRLWTGGDSGANVLTF | TGTGCCAGCAGTTTTGATCGTCTGTGGACAGGGGGGGACTCTGGGGCCAACGTCCTGACTTTC
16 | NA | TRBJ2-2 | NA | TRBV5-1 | CASTKLAASNTGELFF | TGCGCCAGCACCAAACTAGCTGCCTCGAACACCGGGGAGCTGTTTTTT
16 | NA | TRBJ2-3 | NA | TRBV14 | CASSQGGRGRTDTQYF | TGTGCCAGCAGCCAAGGGGGCCGAGGTAGAACAGATACGCAGTATTTT
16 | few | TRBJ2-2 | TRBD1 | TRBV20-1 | CSARDADREQTGELFF | TGCAGTGCTAGGGACGCGGACAGGGAACAGACCGGGGAGCTGTTTTTT
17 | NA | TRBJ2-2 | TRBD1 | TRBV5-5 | CASSLGGQASNTGELFF | TGTGCCAGCAGCTTGGGGGGACAGGCATCGAACACCGGGGAGCTGTTTTTT
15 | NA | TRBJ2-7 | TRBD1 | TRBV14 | CASSQVPGGNYEQYF | TGTGCCAGCAGCCAAGTCCCAGGGGGAAACTACGAGCAGTACTTC
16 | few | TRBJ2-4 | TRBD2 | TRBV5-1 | CASSLLAGVAKNIQYF | TGCGCCAGCAGCTTGCTCGCGGGGGTAGCCAAAAACATTCAGTACTTC
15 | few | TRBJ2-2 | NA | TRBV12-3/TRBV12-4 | CASTFGGWNTGELFF | TGTGCCAGCACCTTCGGCGGGTGGAACACCGGGGAGCTGTTTTTT
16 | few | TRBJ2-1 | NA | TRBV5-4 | CASSSGTPSSYNEQFF | TGTGCCAGCAGCTCCGGGACCCCGAGCTCCTACAATGAGCAGTTCTTC
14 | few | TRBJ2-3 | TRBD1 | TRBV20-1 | CSAPGQGATDTQYF | TGCAGTGCCCCGGGACAGGGGGCCACAGATACGCAGTATTTT
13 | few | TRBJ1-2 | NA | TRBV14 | CASSPRGRVGYTF | TGTGCCAGCAGCCCGCGTGGAAGGGTCGGCTACACCTTC
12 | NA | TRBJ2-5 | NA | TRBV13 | CASSSATETQYF | TGTGCCAGCAGCTCAGCCACAGAGACCCAGTACTTC
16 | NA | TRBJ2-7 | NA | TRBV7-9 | CASSIEGDGISYEQYF | TGTGCCAGCAGCATCGAGGGAGACGGCATCTCCTACGAGCAGTACTTC
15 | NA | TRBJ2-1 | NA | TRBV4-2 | CASSQEWLANNEQFF | TGTGCCAGCAGCCAAGAATGGTTAGCGAACAATGAGCAGTTCTTC
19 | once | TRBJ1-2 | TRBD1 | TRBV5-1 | CASSRVTTLRGLTDYGYTF | TGCGCCAGCAGCCGCGTAACTACCCTCAGGGGGCTTACGGACTATGGCTACACCTTC
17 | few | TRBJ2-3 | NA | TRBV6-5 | CASSYSRGWSSTDTQYF | TGTGCCAGCAGTTACTCGAGGGGGTGGTCTAGCACAGATACGCAGTATTTT
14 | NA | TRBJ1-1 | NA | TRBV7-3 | CASSLDSGRTEAFF | TGTGCCAGCAGCTTGGACTCGGGGCGAACTGAAGCTTTCTTT
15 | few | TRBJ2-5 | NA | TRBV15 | CATSRVVGGWETQYF | TGTGCCACCAGCAGAGTAGTGGGGGGCTGGGAGACCCAGTACTTC
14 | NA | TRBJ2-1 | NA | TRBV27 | CASRLRGSGYEQFF | TGTGCCAGCAGGCTACGTGGGAGCGGGTATGAGCAGTTCTTC
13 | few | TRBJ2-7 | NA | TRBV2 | CASSEGQRYEQYF | TGTGCCAGCAGTGAAGGACAGCGATACGAGCAGTACTTC
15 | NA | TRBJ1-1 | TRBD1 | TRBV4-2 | CASSQGGTGNTEAFF | TGTGCCAGCAGCCAAGGCGGGACAGGCAACACTGAAGCTTTCTTT